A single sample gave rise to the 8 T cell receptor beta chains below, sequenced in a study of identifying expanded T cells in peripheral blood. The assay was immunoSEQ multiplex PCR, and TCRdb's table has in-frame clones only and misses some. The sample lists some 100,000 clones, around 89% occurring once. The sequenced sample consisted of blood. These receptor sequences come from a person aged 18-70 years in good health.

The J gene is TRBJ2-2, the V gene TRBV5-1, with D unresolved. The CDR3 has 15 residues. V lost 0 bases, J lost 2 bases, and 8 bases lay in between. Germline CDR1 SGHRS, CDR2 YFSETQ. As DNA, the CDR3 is TGCGCCAGCAGCTTGGAGTTAGGCAACACCGGGGAGCTGTTTTTT. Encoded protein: CASSLELGNTGELFF.

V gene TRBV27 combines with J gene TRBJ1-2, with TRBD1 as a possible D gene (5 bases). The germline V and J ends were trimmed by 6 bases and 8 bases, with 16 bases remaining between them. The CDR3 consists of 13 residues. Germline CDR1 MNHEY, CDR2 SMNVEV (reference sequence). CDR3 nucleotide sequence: TGTGCCAGCAGCGAGGGGTATCTTGGGGGCTACACCTTC. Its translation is CASSEGYLGGYTF.

The CDR3 DNA follows: TGTGCCAGCAGTTACCGACAGGGGAAGGACAATGAGCAGTTCTTC. This sequence encodes CASSYRQGKDNEQFF. This chain links TRBV6-5 with TRBJ2-1; TRBD1 matches 8 bases. CDR1 is MNHEY, CDR2 SVGAGI, per germline. Trimming at V came to 2 bases and at J to 5 bases, leaving 5 bases not matched to a gene. This CDR3 has 15 residues.

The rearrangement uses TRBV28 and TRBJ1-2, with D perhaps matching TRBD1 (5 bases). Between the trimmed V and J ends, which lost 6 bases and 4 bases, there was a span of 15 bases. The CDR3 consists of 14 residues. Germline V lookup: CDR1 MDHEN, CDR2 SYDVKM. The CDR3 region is CASSRPGVTYGYTF. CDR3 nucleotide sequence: TGTGCCAGCAGCAGGCCGGGGGTTACCTATGGCTACACCTTC.

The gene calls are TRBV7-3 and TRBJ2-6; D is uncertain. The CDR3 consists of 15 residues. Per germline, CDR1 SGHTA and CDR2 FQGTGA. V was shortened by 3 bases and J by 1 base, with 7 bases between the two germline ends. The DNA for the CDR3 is TGTGCCAGCAGCTTCGATATTTCTGGGGCCAACGTCCTGACTTTC. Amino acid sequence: CASSFDISGANVLTF.

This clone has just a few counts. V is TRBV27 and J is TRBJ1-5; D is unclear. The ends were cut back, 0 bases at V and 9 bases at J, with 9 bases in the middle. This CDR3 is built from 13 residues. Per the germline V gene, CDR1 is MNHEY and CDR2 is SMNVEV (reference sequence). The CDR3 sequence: CASSLSLTGPQHF. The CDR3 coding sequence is TGTGCCAGCAGTTTATCACTCACTGGGCCCCAGCATTTT.

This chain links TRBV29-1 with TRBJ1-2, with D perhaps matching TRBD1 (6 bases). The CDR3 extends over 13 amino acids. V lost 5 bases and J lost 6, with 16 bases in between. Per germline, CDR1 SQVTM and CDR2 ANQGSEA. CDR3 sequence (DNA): TGCAGCGTTCGAACAGGGAAGGAGGATGGCTACACCTTC. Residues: CSVRTGKEDGYTF.

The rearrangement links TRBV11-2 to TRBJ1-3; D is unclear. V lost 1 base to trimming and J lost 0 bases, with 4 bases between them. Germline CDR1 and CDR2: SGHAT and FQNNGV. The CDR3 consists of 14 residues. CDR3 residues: CASSLGTSGNTIYF. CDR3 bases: TGTGCCAGCAGCTTAGGGACCTCTGGAAACACCATATATTTT.